A single sample gave rise to the 18 T cell receptor beta chains below, sequenced in a study of cytomegalovirus exposure and HLA in healthy donors. PCR primers comprised 60 Vbeta and 13 Jbeta primers. Repertoires were generated with immunoSEQ multiplex PCR, while TCRdb's copy carries only in-frame clones and drops some. The profile shows 95,000 to 110,000 clones, more than 75% of them singletons. Input material: PBMCs. The receptors were sampled from a man younger than 45 in good health and CMV-seropositive.

CDR3 amino acids: CASSVDGGLRETQYF. The CDR3 coding sequence is TGTGCCAGCAGCGTAGACGGGGGGCTTCGAGAGACCCAGTACTTC. The V gene is TRBV9, the J gene TRBJ2-5; D is perhaps TRBD2 (7 bases). Germline V gene data show CDR1 as SGDLS and CDR2 as YYNGEE. The CDR3 is made up of 15 amino acids. Between the trimmed V and J ends, which lost 0 bases and 4 bases, there was a span of 13 bases.

V and J are TRBV7-6 and TRBJ2-7; 9 positions agree with TRBD1. CDR3 length: 14 residues. Germline V gene data show CDR1 as SGHVS and CDR2 as FNYEAQ. V lost 1 base and J lost 6; bases outside the gene matches: 4. CDR3 bases: TGTGCCAGCAGCTTAGGGACAGGGGAAGGCGAGCAGTACTTC. As protein: CASSLGTGEGEQYF.

As to this clone: One junction end does not reproduce the germline sequence, and a read error may be involved. V is TRBV14 and J is TRBJ2-6; tentative D call: TRBD1 (5 bases). Germline-derived CDR1 and CDR2 are SGHDN and FVKESK. This CDR3 spans 17 amino acids. The CDR3 DNA sequence: TGTGCCAGCAGCGAAGTAGGGGCGCAGGGTGGGGCCAACGGCCTGACTTTC. As protein: CASSEVGAQGGANGLTF.

V usage is TRBV5-6 and J usage is TRBJ2-7; TRBD1 aligns across 12 bases. The V segment lost 7 bases and the J segment 6 bases; nucleotides outside the gene matches: 17. In germline, CDR1 is SGHDT, CDR2 YYEEEE. The CDR3 contains 17 residues. The CDR3 DNA reads as TGTGCCAGCCCCAAAATTTCCCCCGGGACAGGGGGCGGCGAGCAGTACTTC. It encodes CASPKISPGTGGGEQYF.

This clone was detected once. This chain joins TRBV29-1 and TRBJ1-1; D is uncertain. The ends were cut back, 7 bases at V and 5 bases at J, with 17 bases in the middle. Germline CDR1 SQVTM, CDR2 ANQGSEA. The CDR3 is 13 amino acids. The CDR3 DNA sequence: TGCAGCGCCGACCGGGGAATATGGACTGAAGCTTTCTTT. The encoded protein is CSADRGIWTEAFF.

This chain links TRBV2 with TRBJ2-5; TRBD2 agrees at 10 bases. The CDR3 sequence is 14 residues long. The germline V gene has CDR1 SNHLY and CDR2 FYNNEI. V shed 6 bases, J shed 4 bases, and the junction held 5 bases outside the gene matches. CDR3 residues: CASRTGTSAETQYF. DNA of the CDR3: TGTGCCAGCAGGACCGGGACTAGCGCAGAGACCCAGTACTTC. The whole variable domain, filled in from reference TRBV2 and TRBJ2-5, reads EPEVTQTPSHQVTQMGQEVILRCVPISNHLYFYWYRQILGQKVEFLVSFYNNEISEKSEIFDDQFSVERPDGSNFTLKIRSTKLEDSAMYFCASRTGTSAETQYFGPGTRLLVL.

V is TRBV6-6 and J is TRBJ2-1; 7 nucleotides agree with TRBD2. J lost 9 bases, V lost 0 bases, and 5 bases had no gene match. The germline gives CDR1 MNHNY, CDR2 SVGAGI (reference sequence). The CDR3 is made up of 14 amino acids. The CDR3 nucleotides are TGTGCCAGCAGTTACTCCCGCGGGGGTAGTGAGCAGTTCTTC. Translated: CASSYSRGGSEQFF.

The gene calls are TRBV2 and TRBJ2-5, with 14 positions matching TRBD2. CDR1 SNHLY and CDR2 FYNNEI come from the germline V gene. Trimming removed 2 bases from V and 4 bases from J; junction bases left unmatched: 3. The CDR3 covers 16 residues. The CDR3 here is CASSESGLAGGETQYF. In nucleotides, the CDR3 is TGTGCCAGCAGTGAAAGTGGACTAGCGGGGGGAGAGACCCAGTACTTC. Using reference TRBV2 and TRBJ2-5 for the parts outside the CDR3, the full variable domain is EPEVTQTPSHQVTQMGQEVILRCVPISNHLYFYWYRQILGQKVEFLVSFYNNEISEKSEIFDDQFSVERPDGSNFTLKIRSTKLEDSAMYFCASSESGLAGGETQYFGPGTRLLVL.

Only a few counts were recorded for this clone. The CDR3 DNA sequence: TGTGCCAGCAACATAGACAGGGGCGATACGCAGTATTTT. Translating it yields CASNIDRGDTQYF. The V gene is TRBV6-1, the J gene TRBJ2-3; 8 bases are a match to TRBD1. CDR1 is MNHNS and CDR2 is SASEGT in the germline V gene. V lost 7 bases and J lost 6; bases outside the gene matches: 6. The CDR3 totals 13 residues.

The rearrangement links TRBV5-4 to TRBJ2-5, with TRBD1 matching over 8 bases. The germline gives CDR1 SGHNT, CDR2 YYREEE (reference sequence). The length of the CDR3 is 15 residues. J lost 4 bases, V lost 4 bases, and 9 bases had no gene match. The DNA for the CDR3 is TGTGCCAGCAGCAAACCGCAACAGGGGGGAGAGACCCAGTACTTC. As protein: CASSKPQQGGETQYF.

Notes on this clone: The junction does not match germline at one end; this may be a read error. V usage is TRBV7-7 and J usage is TRBJ2-5; TRBD1 agrees at 10 bases. The CDR3 covers 15 residues. Germline CDR1 is SSHAT and CDR2 is FNYEAQ (reference sequence). The DNA of the CDR3 is TGTGCTAGCAGCCCCCATTGGACAGGGGGAGAGACCCAGTACTTC. Translated, it gives CASSPHWTGGETQYF.

The chain links TRBV5-4 to TRBJ2-5; 11 bases fit TRBD2. Near its end, the DNA agrees better with TRBJ2-7, so the J call may be wrong. Germline lookup yields CDR1 SGHNT and CDR2 YYREEE (reference sequence). The CDR3 is made up of 15 amino acids. Here the CDR3 DNA reads TGTGCCAGCAGCTTGGGACTAGCGGGGATCTACGAGCAGTACTTC. It encodes CASSLGLAGIYEQYF.

This clone was seen a single time. The chain employs TRBV7-2 and TRBJ2-1; 7 nucleotides agree with TRBD2. From germline, CDR1 is SGHTA and CDR2 FQGNSA. The ends lost 1 base at V and 8 bases at J; junction bases unmatched: 5. The CDR3 extends over 14 amino acids. CDR3 in DNA: TGTGCCAGCAGCTTAGGGGGGAGGGTTGATGAGCAGTTCTTC. It translates to CASSLGGRVDEQFF.

V is TRBV10-3 and J is TRBJ1-1, with a weak D call TRBD1 (5 bases). V was pared by 0 bases and J by 6 bases, with 14 bases between. The CDR3 consists of 15 residues. Germline V gives CDR1 ENHRY, CDR2 SYGVKD. CDR3 sequence reads: CAISESMWGGAEAFF. The CDR3 DNA reads as TGTGCCATCAGTGAGTCGATGTGGGGGGGTGCTGAAGCTTTCTTT.

This clone is a singleton in its sample. The V and J genes are TRBV27 and TRBJ1-5; no firm D call. Germline V gene lookup returns CDR1 MNHEY and CDR2 SMNVEV (reference sequence). V was pared by 4 bases and J by 6 bases, with 4 bases between. The CDR3 runs 11 residues. CDR3 in amino acids: CASSWSQPQHF. The CDR3 nucleotides are TGTGCCAGCAGTTGGAGTCAGCCCCAGCATTTT.

The V and J genes are TRBV5-1 and TRBJ2-3, with 9 bases matching TRBD2. In germline, CDR1 is SGHRS, CDR2 YFSETQ. J gave up 0 bases and V 4 bases, and 3 bases lay outside the gene matches. This CDR3 is built from 15 residues. CDR3: CASSGGLASTDTQYF. CDR3 coding DNA: TGCGCCAGCAGCGGGGGACTAGCTAGCACAGATACGCAGTATTTT.

V usage is TRBV14 and J usage is TRBJ2-7; TRBD1 matches at 8 bases. The germline gives CDR1 SGHDN, CDR2 FVKESK. V was pared by 4 bases and J by 4 bases, with 9 bases of the junction left unmatched. The length of the CDR3 is 15 residues. Here the CDR3 reads CASSPRDRTLYEQYF. The CDR3 DNA is TGTGCCAGCAGCCCTAGGGACAGGACACTATACGAGCAGTACTTC.

The V gene is TRBV27, the J gene TRBJ2-5, with TRBD1 identical over 11 bases. The J call may not be correct, given that the DNA end is closer to TRBJ2-7. The CDR3 contains 14 residues. The germline gives CDR1 MNHEY, CDR2 SMNVEV (reference sequence). In DNA form, the CDR3 reads TGTGCCAGCAGTTGGGGACAGGGGGCCTACGAGCAGTACTTC. Translation gives CASSWGQGAYEQYF.